These T cell receptor beta chains were read from a single sample in a study of blood T cell repertoires in COVID-19. Sequencing was performed with immunoSEQ multiplex PCR; in TCRdb, only in-frame clones are kept and a portion is missing. Seen here are over 350,000 clones, roughly 90% observed once, and the top ten hold approximately 0.96%. Sequenced input: PBMCs or T cells enriched from blood (not recorded which). The receptors originated from a woman aged 30 to 39 with acute COVID-19. The CDR3 runs from the conserved cysteine through the conserved F or W. Size values are once, few and many counts, or a class for expanded clones, and some rows have none.

CASSQGWGAGTEAFF | TRBJ1-1 | - | TRBV3-1/TRBV3-2
CASSLAGQNTDTQYF | TRBJ2-3 | - | TRBV5-8
CASSNTGGHGYTF | TRBJ1-2 | - | TRBV27
CASSLSEGAGTGELFF | TRBJ2-2 | - | TRBV5-1
CASSQAGSSYEQYF | TRBJ2-7 | - | TRBV3-1/TRBV3-2
CASSANTGLRNSPLHF | TRBJ1-6 | - | TRBV2
CASSLDLVTVGELFF | TRBJ2-2 | - | TRBV5-1
CASSFSDSEIYEQYF | TRBJ2-7 | - | TRBV6-5
CASTGTGGQETQYF | TRBJ2-5 | - | TRBV5-1
CASSPGTGGTNEKLFF | TRBJ1-4 | - | TRBV7-8
CASSPKPGTGGSYEQYF | TRBJ2-7 | - | TRBV14
CASSWGKLAGLAYEQYF | TRBJ2-7 | - | TRBV5-8
CACDSGGTYEQYF | TRBJ2-7 | few | TRBV30
CATSDSGGTGEKLFF | TRBJ1-4 | - | TRBV24-1
CASSKEFGGAYNEKLFF | TRBJ1-4 | - | TRBV21-1
CASSPTRNTEAFF | TRBJ1-1 | - | TRBV18
CASSVQGLEDTQYF | TRBJ2-3 | - | TRBV9
CASSPNRDRNEKLFF | TRBJ1-4 | - | TRBV18
CASRTGGWNTEAFF | TRBJ1-1 | few | TRBV2
CATSRGEGTYNEQFF | TRBJ2-1 | few | TRBV15
CATSARRHLLSNQPQHF | TRBJ1-5 | - | TRBV24-1
CASLTGMNTEAFF | TRBJ1-1 | - | TRBV18